The rows below give T cell receptor beta chains drawn from one sample of a study of T cell responses to AZD1222 COVID-19 vaccine. Only in-frame clones appear in the TCRdb table, and some are missing; sequencing was by immunoSEQ multiplex PCR. The sample records about 140,000 clones, approximately 90% being singletons. This specimen consisted of peripheral blood, obtained on day 0 of AZD1222 vaccination. These receptors were collected from an adult in good health. Both conserved end residues are part of each CDR3. The order of the fields is J gene, CDR3 length, V gene, clone size, CDR3 protein. The size entry is marked missing in some rows and otherwise reads once, few, many or a size class.

J: TRBJ2-7; length: 13; V: TRBV28; size: NA; CDR3: CASSFGTGVEQYF
J: TRBJ1-1; length: 17; V: TRBV2; size: NA; CDR3: CASRRGQGKGSNTEAFF
J: TRBJ1-1; length: 11; V: TRBV10-2; size: NA; CDR3: CASKFDTEAFF
J: TRBJ2-1; length: 16; V: TRBV19; size: few; CDR3: CASSSPSSGSRNEQFF
J: TRBJ2-3; length: 13; V: TRBV4-3; size: NA; CDR3: CASSQEWADTQYF
J: TRBJ1-6; length: 15; V: TRBV28; size: NA; CDR3: CASHGGGTGNPPLHF
J: TRBJ1-1; length: 11; V: TRBV28; size: few; CDR3: CASSDLTEAFF
J: TRBJ1-1; length: 15; V: TRBV3-1/TRBV3-2; size: NA; CDR3: CASSQVNWGDTEAFF
J: TRBJ1-5; length: 12; V: TRBV27; size: NA; CDR3: CASSSLNQPQHF
J: TRBJ1-5; length: 15; V: TRBV19; size: NA; CDR3: CASSTNREPNQPQHF
J: TRBJ1-1; length: 13; V: TRBV7-2; size: NA; CDR3: CASSPPLNTEAFF
J: TRBJ2-1; length: 17; V: TRBV4-1; size: NA; CDR3: CASSPDPGPPRYNEQFF
J: TRBJ1-2; length: 15; V: TRBV4-1; size: NA; CDR3: CASSQVAYSQYGYTF
J: TRBJ2-5; length: 12; V: TRBV29-1; size: NA; CDR3: CSVSVGRETQYF
J: TRBJ2-1; length: 15; V: TRBV19; size: NA; CDR3: CASSISGGYYNEQFF
J: TRBJ1-1; length: 16; V: TRBV4-2; size: once; CDR3: CASSQRAGGAGAEAFF
J: TRBJ1-5; length: 14; V: TRBV10-2; size: NA; CDR3: CASSESRGKQPQHF
J: TRBJ2-7; length: 17; V: TRBV3-1/TRBV3-2; size: NA; CDR3: CASSQATGTRGSYEQYF
J: TRBJ2-1; length: 13; V: TRBV6-5; size: NA; CDR3: CATTRGSYNEQFF
J: TRBJ2-7; length: 14; V: TRBV6-2/TRBV6-3; size: few; CDR3: CASSQGTGGSEQYF
J: TRBJ1-2; length: 14; V: TRBV6-5; size: NA; CDR3: CASSYSAGTNGYTF